This T cell receptor beta chain was documented in a study of T cells in Graves' hyperthyroidism and ophthalmopathy. Looking at the study overall: Peripheral blood was collected at initial diagnosis, before any treatment. Study results and caveats: A 13 V-J model separated ophthalmopathy from stable hyperthyroidism. The majority of expanded thyroid clonotypes above 0.001 also appeared in blood.

Amplification yielded TCR beta CDR3 regions, with RNA transcripts as the source. Using the HTBI primer set, a first-round RT-PCR was run on the TCR CDR3. In TCRdb, the multiplex PCR reads were re-called with MiXCR into one record per CDR3 protein. The sample consists of some 500,000 distinct CDR3 sequences, roughly an eighth of them appearing once. Trimming took off 6 bases at V and 11 bases at J, with 17 bases between the two ends. Looked up from germline, CDR1 is SNHLY and CDR2 is FYNNEI. The CDR3 spans 13 residues. Together with thyroid ultrasound, orbital computed tomography, serum thyroxine and TRAb, clinical symptoms were used for diagnoses. In its sample, this clonotype was seen once. The antigen remains unidentified.

This rearrangement joins TRBV2 to TRBJ2-1, with D perhaps matching TRBD2 (6 bases). The material sequenced was blood. The sequence derives from a woman younger than 35 with Graves' hyperthyroidism. The CDR3 sequence is CASSATEGLKQFF. In nucleotides, the CDR3 is TGTGCCAGCAGCGCGACGGAGGGTTTGAAGCAGTTCTTC.